The 13 T cell receptor beta chains below were found in one sample sequenced in a study of cytomegalovirus exposure and HLA in healthy donors. PCR used 60 Vbeta primers and 13 Jbeta primers. Method: immunoSEQ multiplex PCR; TCRdb's copy keeps in-frame clones and lacks some. The sample records roughly 80,000 clones, 75% to 85% being singletons. Sequenced: PBMCs. The receptors stem from a woman in her thirties in good health and CMV-seronegative.

The rearrangement links TRBV29-1 to TRBJ2-2; possible D gene TRBD1, 5 bases. Trimming removed 7 bases at V and 2 bases at J, with 11 bases between. Per germline, CDR1 SQVTM and CDR2 ANQGSEA. The CDR3 has 13 residues. CDR3 nucleotides: TGCAGCGGGGGAAGGACAAACACCGGGGAGCTGTTTTTT. This encodes CSGGRTNTGELFF.

The chain has TRBV12-5 and TRBJ2-1; 12 bases are a match to TRBD2. The V gene's germline CDR1 is LGHNT and CDR2 FRNRAP. V lost 0 bases and J lost 0; bases outside the gene matches: 15. The CDR3 length is 22 residues. Written as DNA, the CDR3 is TGTGCTAGTGGTTTGGTACTCTCTGCCCTAGCGGGAGGGAAAAGCTCCTACAATGAGCAGTTCTTC. Protein: CASGLVLSALAGGKSSYNEQFF.

The chain couples TRBV19 to TRBJ2-2; D may be TRBD1 (6 bases). The CDR3 extends over 14 amino acids. V dropped 4 bases and J dropped 6 bases, with 12 bases sitting between them. Germline assignment: CDR1 LNHDA and CDR2 SQIVND (reference sequence). The CDR3: CASSTLQGAGELFF. In DNA, the CDR3 is TGTGCCAGTAGTACCCTACAGGGAGCCGGGGAGCTGTTTTTT.

The chain uses TRBV11-2 and TRBJ2-7; D is unclear. The V end lost 5 bases, the J end lost 9 bases, and 20 bases lay between the germline ends. CDR3 length equals 14 residues. Germline V CDR1 and CDR2: SGHAT, FQNNGV. CDR3 amino acids: CASSAKPLIRRQYF. In DNA, the CDR3 is TGTGCCAGCAGCGCAAAACCCCTCATTCGGAGGCAGTACTTC.

The chain couples TRBV4-1 to TRBJ2-6; TRBD1 matches 7 bases. The V segment lost 0 bases and the J segment 1 base; nucleotides outside the gene matches: 3. CDR1 and CDR2 from the germline V gene are MGHRA and YSYEKL. This CDR3 has 17 residues. CDR3 DNA sequence: TGCGCCAGCAGCCAAGAGGCGGACAGGTCTGGGGCCAACGTCCTGACTTTC. Protein sequence: CASSQEADRSGANVLTF.

V and J are TRBV20-1 and TRBJ2-5; 7 bases map to TRBD1. Per the germline V gene, CDR1 is DFQATT and CDR2 is SNEGSKA (reference sequence). The CDR3 totals 11 residues. The V gene end was trimmed by 6 bases and the J gene end by 5 bases; junction bases not matched to a gene: 3. CDR3 amino acids: CSARRGETQYF. The CDR3 DNA is TGCAGTGCCCGCAGGGGGGAGACCCAGTACTTC.

The gene calls are TRBV10-3 and TRBJ1-1; D perhaps matches TRBD1 (5 bases). V lost 0 bases to trimming and J lost 1 base, with 6 bases between them. CDR1 and CDR2 (germline): ENHRY, SYGVKD. The CDR3 is made up of 14 amino acids. CDR3 nucleotide sequence: TGTGCCATCAGTGAGTCGGGGGGGAACACTGAAGCTTTCTTT. It codes for CAISESGGNTEAFF.

This chain links TRBV4-3 with TRBJ2-7; a possible D gene is TRBD1 (5 bases). Trimming took 0 bases from V and 4 from J, leaving 10 bases between them. The germline gives CDR1 LGHNA, CDR2 YSLEER. The CDR3 loop spans 14 amino acids. The CDR3 protein is CASSQDGSGYEQYF. The CDR3 DNA is TGCGCCAGCAGCCAAGACGGGTCAGGGTACGAGCAGTACTTC.

In DNA, the CDR3 is TGTGCCAGCAGCCAAGATAATTTCGGACTAGCGGGAGAGGGGGAGCAGTACTTC. It yields the protein CASSQDNFGLAGEGEQYF. V gene TRBV14 combines with J gene TRBJ2-7, with 13 bases fitting TRBD2. Germline V CDR1 and CDR2: SGHDN, FVKESK. The V segment lost 0 bases and the J segment 7 bases; nucleotides outside the gene matches: 12. The CDR3 runs to 18 residues.

The CDR3 region is CASSFGSWWAGDTHNEQFF. In nucleotides, the CDR3 is TGTGCCAGCAGCTTTGGTAGCTGGTGGGCGGGAGATACACACAATGAGCAGTTCTTC. This chain connects TRBV5-6 to TRBJ2-1, with 7 nucleotides matching TRBD2. The germline gives CDR1 SGHDT, CDR2 YYEEEE. V shed 2 bases, J shed 5 bases, and the junction held 19 bases outside the gene matches. The CDR3 extends over 19 amino acids.

This clone was counted once. This chain links TRBV7-2 with TRBJ2-7, with a tentative D call TRBD1 (6 bases). The CDR3 consists of 15 residues. Germline V CDR1 and CDR2: SGHTA, FQGNSA. V gave up 2 bases and J gave up 0 bases, with 11 bases separating them. CDR3 in DNA: TGTGCCAGCAGCTTACGGGACAAGAGCTCCTACGAGCAGTACTTC. Encoded protein: CASSLRDKSSYEQYF.

This clone was counted a single time. This chain links TRBV9 with TRBJ2-5; TRBD1 matches at 9 bases. The CDR3 has 14 amino acids. The V gene's germline CDR1 is SGDLS and CDR2 YYNGEE. V dropped 4 bases and J dropped 5; count of bases not matched to a gene: 6. CDR3 sequence: CASSPWTGAETQYF. The CDR3 region has the DNA TGTGCCAGCAGCCCGTGGACAGGGGCTGAGACCCAGTACTTC.

The chain combines TRBV4-3 with TRBJ1-3, with D unresolved. The CDR3 consists of 14 residues. Looked up from germline, CDR1 is LGHNA and CDR2 is YSLEER. Trimming took 0 bases from V and 0 from J, leaving 3 bases between them. CDR3 nucleotides: TGCGCCAGCAGCCAAGACAGCTCTGGAAACACCATATATTTT. Protein sequence: CASSQDSSGNTIYF.